One sample yielded the 12 T cell receptor beta chains listed below, sequenced in a study of blood T cell repertoires in COVID-19. The assay was immunoSEQ multiplex PCR, and TCRdb's table has in-frame clones only and misses some. The table shows a few hundred thousand clones, with 90% occurring only once. Sequencing was done on a sample of PBMCs or T cells enriched from blood (not recorded which). These receptor sequences come from a woman younger than 35 with acute COVID-19.

This chain uses TRBV11-1 with TRBJ2-1; TRBD2 might be the D (5 bases). This CDR3 region has 15 residues. V gave up 5 bases and J gave up 4 bases, with 15 bases separating them. Germline V CDR1 and CDR2: SGHAT, FQDESV (reference sequence). This chain's CDR3 is CASSVRALRYNEQFF. Here the CDR3 DNA reads TGTGCCAGCAGCGTGAGGGCCCTCAGGTACAATGAGCAGTTCTTC.

The chain carries TRBV7-6 and TRBJ2-2; 12 bases map to TRBD2. J gave up 0 bases and V 5 bases, and 16 bases lay outside the gene matches. The V gene's germline CDR1 is SGHVS and CDR2 FNYEAQ. This CDR3 contains 21 residues. CDR3 loop: CASSPRLAGASSDANTGELFF. CDR3 DNA sequence: TGTGCCAGCAGCCCCCGACTAGCGGGAGCCTCCTCCGACGCGAACACCGGGGAGCTGTTTTTT. Using reference TRBV7-6 and TRBJ2-2 for the parts outside the CDR3, the full variable domain is GAGVSQSPRYKVTKRGQDVALRCDPISGHVSLYWYRQALGQGPEFLTYFNYEAQQDKSGLPNDRFSAERPEGSISTLTIQRTEQRDSAMYRCASSPRLAGASSDANTGELFFGEGSRLTVL.

This clone was observed a single time. At one boundary the junction diverges from the germline segment, which might be a read error. The V and J genes are TRBV10-3 and TRBJ1-1, with 10 nucleotides matching TRBD1. This CDR3 has 11 amino acids. Germline V gene lookup returns CDR1 ENHRY and CDR2 SYGVKD. The chain's CDR3 is CAISMTGGVTF. CDR3 bases: TGTGCCATCAGTATGACAGGGGGCGTAACCTTT.

In this sample, this clone turned up a few times. The chain recombines TRBV7-2 with TRBJ2-7; TRBD2 agrees at 10 bases. J was trimmed by 2 bases and V by 5 bases; bases with no gene match: 6. Germline V gives CDR1 SGHTA, CDR2 FQGNSA. This CDR3 is 15 amino acids long. For the CDR3, the DNA is TGTGCCAGCAGCCTTCTGGGGACTAGCGCCTACGAGCAGTACTTC. It translates to CASSLLGTSAYEQYF.

V gene TRBV18 combines with J gene TRBJ2-2, with TRBD1 identical over 7 bases. The CDR3 length is 17 residues. Germline lookup yields CDR1 KGHSH and CDR2 LQKENI. V dropped 3 bases and J dropped 3; count of bases not matched to a gene: 10. DNA for the CDR3: TGTGCCAGCTCACCTCCCATAACGGGACAGTACACCGGGGAGCTGTTTTTT. Protein sequence: CASSPPITGQYTGELFF.

The chain couples TRBV7-2 to TRBJ2-3; 7 bases match TRBD1. Trimming at V came to 2 bases and at J to 2 bases, leaving 16 bases not matched to a gene. CDR3 size: 19 residues. Germline CDR1 is SGHTA and CDR2 is FQGNSA. CDR3 nucleotide sequence: TGTGCCAGCAGCTTAACACAGGGGATCCACATATTTTCCACAGATACGCAGTATTTT. Residues: CASSLTQGIHIFSTDTQYF.

This chain connects TRBV7-9 to TRBJ2-2; TRBD1 agrees at 7 bases. The CDR3 runs 17 residues. The junction had 7 bases not matched to a gene; V was cut back by 1 base and J by 2 bases. Looked up from germline, CDR1 is SEHNR and CDR2 is FQNEAQ (reference sequence). CDR3 region: CASSLVKGAPNTGELFF. For the CDR3, the DNA is TGTGCCAGCAGCTTAGTAAAGGGGGCTCCAAACACCGGGGAGCTGTTTTTT.

This chain joins TRBV19 and TRBJ1-2, with 12 bases aligning to TRBD1. Germline V gene lookup returns CDR1 LNHDA and CDR2 SQIVND (reference sequence). After removal of 8 bases from V and 2 bases from J, the junction contained 12 bases not matched to a gene. The CDR3 sequence is 17 residues long. CDR3 region: CASLPRDRGPLNYGYTF. DNA of the CDR3: TGTGCCAGTCTACCCCGGGACAGGGGGCCTTTAAACTATGGCTACACCTTC.

The chain couples TRBV4-1 to TRBJ2-3; tentative D call: TRBD1 (5 bases). Trimming stripped 1 base from V and 0 bases from J, with 11 bases between. The CDR3 extends over 16 amino acids. The germline V gene has CDR1 MGHRA and CDR2 YSYEKL. DNA for the CDR3: TGCGCCAGCAGCCAAGTAAGACAGTCTAGCACAGATACGCAGTATTTT. Translating gives CASSQVRQSSTDTQYF.

This clone was recorded once. The chain links TRBV7-2 to TRBJ2-1; D unclear. Germline lookup yields CDR1 SGHTA and CDR2 FQGNSA. V was shortened by 8 bases and J by 0 bases, with 14 bases between the two germline ends. CDR3 size: 15 residues. The CDR3: CASSRRTSSYNEQFF. In DNA, the CDR3 is TGTGCCAGCTCGAGGCGAACGAGCTCCTACAATGAGCAGTTCTTC. Variable domain in full (rest from reference TRBV7-2 and TRBJ2-1): GAGVSQSPSNKVTEKGKDVELRCDPISGHTALYWYRQSLGQGLEFLIYFQGNSAPDKSGLPSDRFSAERTGGSVSTLTIQRTQQEDSAVYLCASSRRTSSYNEQFFGPGTRLTVL.

This clone was seen a handful of times. The CDR3 region has the DNA TGTGCCAGCAGCCCCGGGGGTGCTAGCCAGTTCTTC. Translating it yields CASSPGGASQFF. The chain joins TRBV11-2 to TRBJ2-1, with D possibly matching TRBD2 (6 bases). Germline assignment: CDR1 SGHAT and CDR2 FQNNGV. Trimming left V 5 bases short and J 13 bases short, with 15 bases between. CDR3 length: 12 residues. Together with reference TRBV11-2 and TRBJ2-1, the CDR3 gives the full variable domain: EAGVAQSPRYKIIEKRQSVAFWCNPISGHATLYWYQQILGQGPKLLIQFQNNGVVDDSQLPKDRFSAERLKGVDSTLKIQPAKLEDSAVYLCASSPGGASQFFGPGTRLTVL.

The V and J genes are TRBV25-1 and TRBJ2-2; D ambiguous. This CDR3 has 15 amino acids. Trimming removed 5 bases from V and 2 bases from J, with 12 bases in between. Germline-derived CDR1 and CDR2 are MGHDK and SYGVNS. CDR3 DNA sequence: TGTGCCAGCAGTAATCCCGCAGTTAACACCGGGGAGCTGTTTTTT. Translated: CASSNPAVNTGELFF.